Ten or more counts support the clone carrying this TCR beta chain. This sample stems from a study of blood T cells in healthy people across ages. V was cut by 0 bases and J by 6 bases, with 6 bases left in between. Germline CDR1 and CDR2: SEHNR and FQNEAQ (reference sequence). CDR3 length equals 12 residues. For the second PCR, which ran for 7 to 11 cycles, a sample-barcoded 5' primer and a J-beta primer mix were used. TCRdb fed the 5' RACE reads into MiXCR, producing one record per CDR3 protein. The top ten clones hold under 25% of a sample with fewer than 2,000,000 distinct CDR3 sequences, roughly two fifths of them seen once.

The specimen was blood. The chain combines TRBV7-9 with TRBJ2-7; D not certain. This sequence was found in a human donor in good health. The CDR3 here is CASSLAGVEQYF. CDR3 sequence (DNA): TGTGCCAGCAGCTTAGCAGGAGTCGAGCAGTACTTC.